This T cell receptor (beta chain) emerged from a study of persistence of HIV-infected CD4 T cells. A few counts support this clone. As yet, its antigen is unknown. An overlapping HIV-1 Gag peptide pool stimulated these cells at about 0.9 ug/peptide/mL. Sorted nonresponding memory CD4+ T cells were CD40L-negative, CD69-negative, CD45RO-high. The libraries were made with immunoSEQ version 4 in survey mode. Repertoires were generated with immunoSEQ multiplex PCR, while TCRdb's copy carries only in-frame clones and drops some. The sample contains 30,000 to 45,000 clones, 85% of which appear only once. Study outcomes and limitations: Antigen-responding cells were enriched for degenerate expanded CDR3beta sequences.

Sequenced material: cultured CD4+ T cells from PBMCs, taken from a patient who received antiretroviral therapy. The clonotype comes from an adult with HIV. The donor label of this sample is uncertain.

The CDR3 is CASSRTSGGSSSGANVLTF. DNA for the CDR3: TGCGCCAGCAGCCGGACTAGCGGGGGATCAAGCTCTGGGGCCAACGTCCTGACTTTC. The genes are TRBV10-2 and TRBJ2-6; 13 nucleotides line up with TRBD2. Per germline, CDR1 WSHSY and CDR2 SAAADI. Losses at the gene ends were 6 bases for V and 0 bases for J; bases not matched to a gene: 8. This CDR3 region has 19 residues.